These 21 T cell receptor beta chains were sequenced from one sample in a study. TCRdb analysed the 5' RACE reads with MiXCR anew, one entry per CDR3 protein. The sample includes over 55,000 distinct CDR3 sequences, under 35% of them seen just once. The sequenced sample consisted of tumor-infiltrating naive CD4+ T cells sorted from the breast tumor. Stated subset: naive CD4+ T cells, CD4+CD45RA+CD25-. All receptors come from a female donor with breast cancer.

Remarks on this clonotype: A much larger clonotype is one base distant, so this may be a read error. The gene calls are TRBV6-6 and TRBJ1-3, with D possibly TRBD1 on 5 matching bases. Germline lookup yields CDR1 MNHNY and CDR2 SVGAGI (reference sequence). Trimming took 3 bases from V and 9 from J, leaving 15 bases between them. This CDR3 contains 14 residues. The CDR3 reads CASSYVRGMGTIYF. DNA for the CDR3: TGTGCCAGCAGTTATGTCCGGGGGATGGGCACCATATATTTT.

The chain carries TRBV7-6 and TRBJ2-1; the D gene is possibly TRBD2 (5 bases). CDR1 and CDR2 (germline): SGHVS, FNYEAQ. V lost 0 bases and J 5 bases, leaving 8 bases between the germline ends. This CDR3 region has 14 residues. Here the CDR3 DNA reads TGTGCCAGCAGCTTAGCGGGAGTAAACAATGAGCAGTTCTTC. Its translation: CASSLAGVNNEQFF. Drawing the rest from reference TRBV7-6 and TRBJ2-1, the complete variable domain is GAGVSQSPRYKVTKRGQDVALRCDPISGHVSLYWYRQALGQGPEFLTYFNYEAQQDKSGLPNDRFSAERPEGSISTLTIQRTEQRDSAMYRCASSLAGVNNEQFFGPGTRLTVL.

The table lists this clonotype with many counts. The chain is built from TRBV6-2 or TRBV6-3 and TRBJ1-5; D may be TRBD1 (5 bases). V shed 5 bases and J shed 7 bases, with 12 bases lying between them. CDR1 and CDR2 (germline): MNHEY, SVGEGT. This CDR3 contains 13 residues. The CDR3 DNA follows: TGTGCCAGCAGTGGTCAGGGCGGCCAGCCCCAGCATTTT. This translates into CASSGQGGQPQHF.

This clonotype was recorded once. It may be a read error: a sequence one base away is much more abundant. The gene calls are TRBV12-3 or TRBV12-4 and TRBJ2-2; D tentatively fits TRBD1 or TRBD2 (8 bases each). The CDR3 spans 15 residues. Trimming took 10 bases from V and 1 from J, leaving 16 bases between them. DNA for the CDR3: TGTGCCATCCGGGAGGGGACAGGGAACACCGGGGAGCTGTTTTTT. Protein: CAIREGTGNTGELFF.

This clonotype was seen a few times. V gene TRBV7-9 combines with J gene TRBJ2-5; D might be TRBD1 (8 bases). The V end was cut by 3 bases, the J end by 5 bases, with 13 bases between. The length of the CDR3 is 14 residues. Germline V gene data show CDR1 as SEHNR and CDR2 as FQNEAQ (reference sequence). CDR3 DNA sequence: TGTGCCAGCAGCTTTACAGGGGGGGAGGAGACCCAGTACTTC. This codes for CASSFTGGEETQYF.

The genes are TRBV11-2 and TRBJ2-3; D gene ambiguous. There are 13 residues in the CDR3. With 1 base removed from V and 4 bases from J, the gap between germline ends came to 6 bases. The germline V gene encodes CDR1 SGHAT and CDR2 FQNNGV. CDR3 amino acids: CASSLGRADTQYF. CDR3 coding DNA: TGTGCCAGCAGCTTAGGACGGGCAGATACGCAGTATTTT.

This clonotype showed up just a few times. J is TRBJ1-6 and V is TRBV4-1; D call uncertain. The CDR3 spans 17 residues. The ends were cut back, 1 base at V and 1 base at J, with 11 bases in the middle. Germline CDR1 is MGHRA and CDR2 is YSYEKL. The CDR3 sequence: CASSQGILRSYNSPLHF. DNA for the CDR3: TGCGCCAGCAGCCAAGGAATACTCAGATCCTATAATTCACCCCTCCACTTT.

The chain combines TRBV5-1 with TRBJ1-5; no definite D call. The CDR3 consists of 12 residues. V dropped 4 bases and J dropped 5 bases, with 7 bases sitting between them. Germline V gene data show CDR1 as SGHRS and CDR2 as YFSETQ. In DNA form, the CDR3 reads TGCGCCAGCAGCACAAAGCATCAGCCCCAGCATTTT. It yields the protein CASSTKHQPQHF.

The CDR3 spells CASSSYSGTRDGYTF. CDR3 bases: TGTGCCAGCAGTAGCTATTCCGGGACAAGGGATGGCTACACCTTC. The chain is built from TRBV12-3 or TRBV12-4 and TRBJ1-2, with D tentatively TRBD1 (6 bases). Trimming removed 5 bases at V and 6 bases at J, with 19 bases between. This CDR3 spans 15 amino acids.

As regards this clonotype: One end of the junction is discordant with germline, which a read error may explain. This chain's CDR3 is CASRPGTSGTEASF. The CDR3 DNA reads as TGTGCCAGCCGCCCAGGGACCTCCGGAACTGAAGCTTCCTTT. The V gene is TRBV6-2 or TRBV6-3, the J gene TRBJ1-1; TRBD1 is a possible D gene (5 bases). The CDR3 has 14 amino acids. CDR1 is MNHEY, CDR2 SVGEGT, per germline.

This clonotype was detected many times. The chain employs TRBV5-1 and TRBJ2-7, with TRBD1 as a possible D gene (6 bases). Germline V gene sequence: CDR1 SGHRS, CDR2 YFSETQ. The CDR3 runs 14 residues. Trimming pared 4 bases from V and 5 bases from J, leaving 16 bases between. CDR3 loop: CASSQPGTINEQYF. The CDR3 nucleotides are TGCGCCAGCAGCCAACCTGGGACAATCAACGAGCAGTACTTC.

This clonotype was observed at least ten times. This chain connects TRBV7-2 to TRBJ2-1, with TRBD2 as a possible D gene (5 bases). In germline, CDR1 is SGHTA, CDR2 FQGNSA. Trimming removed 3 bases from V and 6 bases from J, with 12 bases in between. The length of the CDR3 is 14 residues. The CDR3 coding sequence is TGTGCCAGCAGCTTTATAACGGGATTCAATGAGCAGTTCTTC. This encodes CASSFITGFNEQFF.

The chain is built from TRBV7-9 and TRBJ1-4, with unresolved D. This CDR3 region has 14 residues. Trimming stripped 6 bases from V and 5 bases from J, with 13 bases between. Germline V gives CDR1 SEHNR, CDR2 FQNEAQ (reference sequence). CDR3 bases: TGTGCCAGCAGGTCAAAGGCAGAAAATGAAAAACTGTTTTTT. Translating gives CASRSKAENEKLFF.

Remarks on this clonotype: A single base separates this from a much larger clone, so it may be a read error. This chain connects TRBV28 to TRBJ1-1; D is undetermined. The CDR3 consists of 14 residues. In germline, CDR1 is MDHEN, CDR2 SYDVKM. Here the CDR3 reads CTSSRGSVSRKAFF. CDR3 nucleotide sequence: TGTACCAGCAGTCGAGGGTCCGTGAGTCGGAAGGCTTTCTTT.

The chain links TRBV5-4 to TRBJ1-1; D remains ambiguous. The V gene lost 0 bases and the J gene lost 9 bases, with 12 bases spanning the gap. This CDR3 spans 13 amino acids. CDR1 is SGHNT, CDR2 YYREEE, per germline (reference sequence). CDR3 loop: CASSLDEWGKAFF. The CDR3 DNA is TGTGCCAGCAGCTTGGATGAGTGGGGAAAAGCTTTCTTT.

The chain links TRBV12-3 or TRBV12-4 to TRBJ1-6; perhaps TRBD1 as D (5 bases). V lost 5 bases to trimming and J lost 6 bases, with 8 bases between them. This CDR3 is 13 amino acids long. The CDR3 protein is CASSGGVNSPLHF. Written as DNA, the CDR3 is TGTGCCAGCAGTGGGGGGGTTAATTCACCCCTCCACTTT.

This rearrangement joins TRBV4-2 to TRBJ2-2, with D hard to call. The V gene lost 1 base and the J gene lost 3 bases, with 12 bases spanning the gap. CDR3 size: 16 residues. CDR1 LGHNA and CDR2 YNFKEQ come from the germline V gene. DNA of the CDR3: TGTGCCAGCAGCCAAGTCTCCTTTCGGGACACCGGGGAGCTGTTTTTT. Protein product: CASSQVSFRDTGELFF.

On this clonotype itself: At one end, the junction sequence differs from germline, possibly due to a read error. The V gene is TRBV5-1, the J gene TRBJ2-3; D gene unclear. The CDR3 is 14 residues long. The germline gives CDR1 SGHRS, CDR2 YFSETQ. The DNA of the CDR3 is TGCGCCAGCAGCATCACCCCCGTTACAGATACACAGTATTTT. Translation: CASSITPVTDTQYF. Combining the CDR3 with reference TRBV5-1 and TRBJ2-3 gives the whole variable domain KAGVTQTPRYLIKTRGQQVTLSCSPISGHRSVSWYQQTPGQGLQFLFEYFSETQRNKGNFPGRFSGRQFSNSRSEMNVSTLELGDSALYLCASSITPVTDTQYFGPGTRLTVL.

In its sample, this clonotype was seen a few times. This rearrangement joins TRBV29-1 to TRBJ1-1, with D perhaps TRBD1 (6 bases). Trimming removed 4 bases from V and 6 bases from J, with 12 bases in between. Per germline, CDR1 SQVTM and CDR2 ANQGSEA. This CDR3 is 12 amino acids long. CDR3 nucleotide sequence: TGCAGCGTTGTGGGGGCTTCGTCTGAAGCTTTCTTT. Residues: CSVVGASSEAFF.

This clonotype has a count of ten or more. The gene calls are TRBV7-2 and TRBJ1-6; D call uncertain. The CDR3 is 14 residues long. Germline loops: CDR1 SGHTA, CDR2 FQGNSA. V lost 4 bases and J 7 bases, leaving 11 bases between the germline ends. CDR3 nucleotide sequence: TGTGCCAGCAGCTCCGACATTTTAAATTCACCCCTCCACTTT. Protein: CASSSDILNSPLHF.

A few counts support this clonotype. CDR3 amino acids: CASSLTGNEETQYF. As DNA, the CDR3 is TGCGCCAGCAGCTTGACAGGGAACGAAGAGACCCAGTACTTC. The chain has TRBV5-1 and TRBJ2-5; D is perhaps TRBD1 (6 bases). V lost 1 base to trimming and J lost 3 bases, with 10 bases between them. The CDR3 totals 14 residues. Germline V lookup: CDR1 SGHRS, CDR2 YFSETQ.